These T cell receptor beta chains were read from a single sample in a study of graft-versus-host responses after intestinal transplantation. The method was immunoSEQ multiplex PCR; TCRdb's version includes in-frame clones alone and lacks a portion of them. The repertoire holds more than 60,000 clones, with less than 95% as singletons. Their recognized antigens are unknown. The sequences come from unstimulated CD8+ T cells sorted from spleen or lymph node cells, collected before intestinal transplant. These receptors were collected from a human donor who received an intestinal transplant. The CDR3 runs from the conserved cysteine through the conserved F or W. Size is omitted from some rows. Given values are once, few, many or a class for expanded clones.

v_gene	j_gene	abundance	CDR3aa
TRBV4-2	TRBJ1-4	-	CASSQIGQLSANEKLFF
TRBV10-3	TRBJ1-5	-	CAISESEQGMNQPQHF
TRBV29-1	TRBJ2-7	-	CSGAYSSYEQYF
TRBV6-1	TRBJ2-2	-	CASSGWQNTGELFF
TRBV27	TRBJ1-5	-	CASRQGGQPQHF
TRBV5-1	TRBJ2-2	-	CASSPPGTGVTGELFF
TRBV13	TRBJ2-6	few	CASSSTGFGANVLTF
TRBV9	TRBJ1-4	-	CASSVSGLRSKLFF
TRBV6-1	TRBJ1-1	-	CASSAYRRLKLGAFF
TRBV9	TRBJ1-2	-	CASSRQGAGYGYTF
TRBV5-6	TRBJ2-7	-	CASTGSGHPEQYF
TRBV7-3	TRBJ2-3	-	CASTLGGSTDTQYF
TRBV18	TRBJ2-1	-	CASSPRAGVFNEQFF
TRBV2	TRBJ2-1	-	CASSERTSGGPRSYNEQFF
TRBV11-2	TRBJ2-1	-	CASSLARGNEQFF
TRBV25-1	TRBJ1-2	few	CASSGRGGYTF
TRBV14	TRBJ2-2	-	CASSHGRDREDTGELFF
TRBV5-4	TRBJ2-5	-	CASNPQGRETQYF
TRBV6-6	TRBJ2-2	-	CASSYSLAGVTGELFF
TRBV4-1	TRBJ2-5	-	CASSQLAGGPGETQYF
TRBV6-6	TRBJ2-4	-	CASSYTDAGGLPIQYF